This T cell receptor beta chain was retrieved from a study of high-grade serous ovarian cancer treatment subgroups. Study background: On average, just over 14,000 reads and 6,000 to 8,000 unique TCR beta rearrangements were obtained per sample. Overall study results and limits: Bulk tumor TCR sequencing gave no spatial information.

Clones were read by immunoSEQ multiplex PCR, and TCRdb kept only the in-frame ones, dropping some. This table has approximately 5,000 clones, 60% to 75% appearing once. On this clone itself: Antigen specificity is unknown.

Tumor samples were taken before definitive surgery or chemotherapy. This CDR3 contains 16 residues. Per germline, CDR1 SGHTA and CDR2 FQGNSA. The V and J ends lost 3 bases and 2 bases respectively, with 16 bases between them. The sequencing sample was made of tumor tissue. The genes are TRBV7-2 and TRBJ2-5; possible D gene TRBD2, 5 bases. The clonotype originates from a human donor with high-grade serous ovarian cancer. CDR3 in DNA: TGTGCCAGCAGCTTGGCTTCCACTAGTTTTCAAGAGACCCAGTACTTC. Protein product: CASSLASTSFQETQYF.